A selection of T cell receptor beta chains follows, all from one sample in a study of blood T cells in healthy people across ages. TCRdb redid the calling of the 5' RACE reads with MiXCR, one entry per CDR3 protein. The sample includes around 870,000 distinct CDR3 sequences, under 30% of them seen just once. Sequencing was performed on blood. The receptor source for this set is an elderly woman in good health. Each CDR3 is given with its conserved first and last residue. Clone size is not always given. Where it is, it says once, few, many or a class for expanded clones.

TRBJ2-1,NA,TRBV11-2,CASSSPRSYNEQFF
TRBJ2-4,NA,TRBV6-1,CASSEVWTGGDLTKNIQYF
TRBJ2-3,NA,TRBV27,CASSYTSAADTQYF
TRBJ1-6,NA,TRBV30,CAWSVLGTLNSPLHF
TRBJ2-1,NA,TRBV5-1,CTSSSSGGPHEQFF
TRBJ2-1,many,TRBV12-3/TRBV12-4,CASSLASGAGEQFF
TRBJ1-5,many,TRBV4-1,CASSPPGEQPKHF
TRBJ2-7,few,TRBV18,CASSPGSRAVGGLSYEQYF
TRBJ2-2,few,TRBV7-9,CASSSRTSGSTGELFF
TRBJ1-5,many,TRBV7-2,CASSQGVLEPQHF
TRBJ2-7,NA,TRBV9,CASSVTGGSEQYF
TRBJ2-7,NA,TRBV18,CASSLLILPGGDSEQYF
TRBJ2-7,few,TRBV6-2/TRBV6-3,CASSYSRDRGDYEQYF
TRBJ1-2,NA,TRBV6-2/TRBV6-3,CASRTIYGYTF
TRBJ2-3,NA,TRBV28,CASGPISLGTDTQYF
TRBJ2-5,NA,TRBV9,CARSVAPRSRETQYF
TRBJ2-7,few,TRBV20-1,CSAAGTGRQNEQYF
TRBJ2-3,many,TRBV7-2,CASSNLFPDTQYF
TRBJ2-3,many,TRBV29-1,CSVEPAGIDTQYF
TRBJ2-5,many,TRBV18,CASSPPGLAGLLETQYF
TRBJ1-6,few,TRBV7-2,CASSSGHASPLHF
TRBJ2-5,NA,TRBV20-1,CSAQTGTQQETQYF
TRBJ1-2,NA,TRBV7-2,CASSLADRRGYTF
TRBJ2-3,NA,TRBV11-3,CASSLVGSSSTDTQYF
TRBJ1-2,many,TRBV7-9,CASSLSQVLGYTF
NA,NA,TRBV7-2,CASSPFPGAEQYF
TRBJ2-7,many,TRBV7-2,CASSQWAGDTYEQYF
TRBJ2-7,NA,TRBV18,CASSPPTTGSYEQYF
TRBJ2-1,few,TRBV6-1,CASSESGKSEQFF
TRBJ2-7,few,TRBV30,CAWRPLGPYEQYF
TRBJ2-1,few,TRBV7-2,CASSAAVGQEQFF
TRBJ1-2,NA,TRBV28,CGSSPDSYGYTF
TRBJ2-7,many,TRBV10-2,CASSEINRNEQYF
TRBJ2-1,many,TRBV20-1,CSVRGMGNEQFF
TRBJ1-4,NA,TRBV21-1,CAGDLPGTDNEKLFF
TRBJ1-1,few,TRBV6-5,CASSYSTGWYTEAFF
TRBJ1-2,NA,TRBV20-1,CGAGQGRSGYTF
TRBJ2-2,NA,TRBV6-6,CASSGSAGELFF
TRBJ1-1,NA,TRBV20-1,CSAHLVGLMNTEAFF
TRBJ2-4,NA,TRBV3-1,CASRTSGGEGKNIQYF
NA,NA,TRBV12-3/TRBV12-4,CAGSPRLAGGETQFF
TRBJ2-3,NA,TRBV27,CASSGTAGGRLHTDTQYF
TRBJ2-3,few,TRBV6-6,CASSGLAGTSTDTQYF
TRBJ2-7,many,TRBV28,CASNVDIYEQYF
TRBJ1-2,few,TRBV15,CATSRDWGGGPRLGGYTF
TRBJ2-7,NA,TRBV19,CASTREGSYEQYF